The 7 T cell receptor beta chains given below trace back to one sample, sequenced in a study of regulatory T cells in long-lasting Graves disease. Library construction for TCR beta used iRepertoire HTBI primers and Arm-PCR of CDR3 regions. One entry per CDR3 protein results from TCRdb running MiXCR on the multiplex PCR reads. The sample lists 700,000 or so distinct CDR3 sequences, 30% occurring once. The time point: persistent/refractory GD, antithyroid drugs over 5 years with positive TRAb. The TCR library was made from RNA extracted from PBMCs. Sequenced here: peripheral blood mononuclear cells (PBMCs), sampled when the disease was refractory, from a patient treated with antithyroid drugs. Receptors originate from a female donor with Graves disease.

Ten or more counts support this clonotype. The rearrangement joins TRBV27 to TRBJ1-2, with D unclear. Between the trimmed V and J ends, which lost 2 bases and 0 bases, there was a span of 7 bases. This CDR3 region has 14 residues. The germline V gene has CDR1 MNHEY and CDR2 SMNVEV (reference sequence). DNA for the CDR3: TGTGCCAGCAGTTTACTGGGTACTAACTATGGCTACACCTTC. Encoded protein: CASSLLGTNYGYTF.

This clonotype was recorded many times. V and J are TRBV12-3 or TRBV12-4 and TRBJ2-5, with a possible D match to TRBD2 (5 bases). The V and J ends lost 6 bases and 5 bases respectively, with 16 bases between them. This CDR3 has 14 residues. The CDR3 DNA reads as TGTGCCAGCAGGCCTTTAGAGGGCGCGGAGACCCAGTACTTC. Amino acid sequence: CASRPLEGAETQYF.

The table lists this clonotype with many counts. The rearrangement links TRBV12-3 or TRBV12-4 to TRBJ2-5; D not resolved. The CDR3 totals 16 residues. V was trimmed by 0 bases and J by 5 bases, leaving 16 bases between them. In DNA form, the CDR3 reads TGTGCCAGCAGTTTAGCGGTTTCGACGACCAGTGAGACCCAGTACTTC. Translated, it gives CASSLAVSTTSETQYF.

This chain joins TRBV28 and TRBJ1-3; D is possibly TRBD1 (6 bases). This CDR3 is 14 amino acids long. The germline gives CDR1 MDHEN, CDR2 SYDVKM. V was shortened by 5 bases and J by 8 bases, with 16 bases between the two germline ends. The CDR3: CASSPVWEGDTIYF. As DNA, the CDR3 is TGTGCCAGCAGTCCGGTGTGGGAGGGGGACACCATATATTTT.

The chain is built from TRBV29-1 and TRBJ1-2, with D maybe TRBD1 (6 bases). This CDR3 has 13 residues. Germline CDR1 SQVTM, CDR2 ANQGSEA. The CDR3 bases are TGCAACGGACGGACAGTGCTGGACTATGGCTACACCTTC. This encodes CNGRTVLDYGYTF.

The V and J genes are TRBV5-1 and TRBJ1-3, with D perhaps TRBD1 (5 bases). The V and J ends lost 7 bases and 0 bases respectively, with 8 bases between them. Germline lookup yields CDR1 SGHRS and CDR2 YFSETQ. This CDR3 has 13 amino acids. CDR3 residues: CASRQNSGNTIYF. CDR3 sequence (DNA): TGCGCCAGCCGACAGAACTCTGGAAACACCATATATTTT.

This clonotype was observed at least ten times. The rearrangement links TRBV11-2 to TRBJ2-7; 8 nucleotides agree with TRBD1. CDR3 size: 15 residues. Germline assignment: CDR1 SGHAT and CDR2 FQNNGV. V lost 6 bases and J lost 1; bases outside the gene matches: 8. CDR3 residues: CASRSNRDRSYEQYF. In DNA form, the CDR3 reads TGTGCCAGCAGATCAAACCGGGACAGGTCCTACGAGCAGTACTTC.